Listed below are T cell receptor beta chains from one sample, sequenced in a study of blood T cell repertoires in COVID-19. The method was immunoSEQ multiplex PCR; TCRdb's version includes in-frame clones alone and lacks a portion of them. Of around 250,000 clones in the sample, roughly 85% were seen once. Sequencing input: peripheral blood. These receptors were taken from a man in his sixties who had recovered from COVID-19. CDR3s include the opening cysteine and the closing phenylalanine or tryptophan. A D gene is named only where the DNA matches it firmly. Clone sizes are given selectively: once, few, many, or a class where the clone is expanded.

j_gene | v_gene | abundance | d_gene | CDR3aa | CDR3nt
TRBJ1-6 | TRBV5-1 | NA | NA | CASSLDSRTYNSPLHF | TGCGCCAGCAGCTTGGACAGCCGGACCTATAATTCACCCCTCCACTTT
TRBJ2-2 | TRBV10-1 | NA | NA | CASSESRIRELFF | TGCGCCAGCAGTGAGTCGAGGATCCGGGAGCTGTTTTTT
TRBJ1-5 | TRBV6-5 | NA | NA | CASSLRGRDQPQHF | TGTGCCAGCAGCCTCAGGGGCCGAGATCAGCCCCAGCATTTT
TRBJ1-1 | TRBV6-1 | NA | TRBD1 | CASSDLLGTGTSGEAFF | TGTGCCAGCAGTGATCTCTTAGGGACAGGGACATCGGGTGAAGCTTTCTTT
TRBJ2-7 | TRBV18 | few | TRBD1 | CASSLGTADYEQYF | TGTGCCAGCTCACTCGGGACAGCTGACTACGAGCAGTACTTC
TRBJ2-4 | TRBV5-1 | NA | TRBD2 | CASSTGLALGIQYF | TGCGCCAGCAGCACGGGACTAGCTCTAGGCATTCAGTACTTC
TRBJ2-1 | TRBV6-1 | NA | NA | CASSEYGSPNEQFF | TGTGCCAGCAGTGAATACGGTAGCCCCAATGAGCAGTTCTTC
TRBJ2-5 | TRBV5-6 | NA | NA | CASSLRSGVGGETQYF | TGTGCCAGCAGCTTGAGGTCGGGGGTCGGGGGAGAGACCCAGTACTTC
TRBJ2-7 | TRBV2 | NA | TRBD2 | CASRTSAGGGGEQYF | TGTGCCAGCAGGACCTCAGCGGGAGGGGGGGGCGAGCAGTACTTC
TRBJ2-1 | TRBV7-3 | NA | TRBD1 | CASSLIGTENSYNEQFF | TGTGCCAGCAGCTTAATTGGGACAGAAAATTCCTACAATGAGCAGTTCTTC
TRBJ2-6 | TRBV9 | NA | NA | CASSVATGTYRSGANVLTF | TGTGCCAGCAGCGTAGCTACAGGGACATACCGCTCTGGGGCCAACGTCCTGACTTTC
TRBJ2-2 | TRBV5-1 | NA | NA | CASSEGDSWTGELFF | TGCGCCAGCAGCGAGGGGGATTCCTGGACCGGGGAGCTGTTTTTT
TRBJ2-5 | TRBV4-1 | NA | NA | CASSQDYRQVIKETQYF | TGCGCCAGCAGCCAAGATTATCGCCAGGTTATAAAAGAGACCCAGTACTTC
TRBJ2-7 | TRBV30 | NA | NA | CAWSAGNYEQYF | TGTGCCTGGAGTGCCGGGAACTACGAGCAGTACTTC
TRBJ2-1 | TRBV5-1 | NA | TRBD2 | CASSSLAGGPVAEQFF | TGCGCCAGCAGCTCACTAGCGGGAGGGCCTGTTGCTGAGCAGTTCTTC
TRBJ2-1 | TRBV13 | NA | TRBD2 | CASSSPLAGGYNEQFF | TGTGCCAGCAGCTCTCCTCTAGCGGGGGGTTACAATGAGCAGTTCTTC
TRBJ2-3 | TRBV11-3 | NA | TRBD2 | CASSLGGGGAPDTQYF | TGTGCCAGCAGCTTAGGAGGCGGGGGGGCTCCAGATACGCAGTATTTT
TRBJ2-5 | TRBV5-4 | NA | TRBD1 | CASSSETGATTQYF | TGTGCCAGCAGCTCCGAAACAGGGGCTACAACCCAGTACTTC
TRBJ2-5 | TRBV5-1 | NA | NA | CASSSEGGETQYF | TGCGCCAGCAGCTCCGAGGGAGGAGAGACCCAGTACTTC